This paragraph reports one TCR beta chain. Trimming took off 3 bases at V and 5 bases at J, with 20 bases between the two ends. This CDR3 is built from 17 residues. Germline lookup yields CDR1 LNHDA and CDR2 SQIVND (reference sequence). The entry originates in a study of shared clonotypes between healthy human individuals. Assay used: immunoSEQ multiplex PCR; TCRdb lists only in-frame clones, some missing. The repertoire holds about 1.5 million clones, with 96% as singletons. This chain joins TRBV19 and TRBJ1-5; D might be TRBD1 (6 bases). This TCR came from a young man in good health. Source material: naive CD4+ T cells sorted from blood. The subset was: CD45RA+ positively selected. CDR3 sequence: CASSIGFWTENHQPQHF. The CDR3 nucleotides are TGTGCCAGTAGTATCGGCTTTTGGACAGAAAATCATCAGCCCCAGCATTTT.